The 6 T cell receptor beta chains presented below share a single source sample, sequenced in a study of shared clonotypes between healthy human individuals. Libraries were prepared by immunoSEQ multiplex PCR; TCRdb keeps only in-frame clonotypes and omits some of them. The sample carries about 960,000 clones, 76% recorded once. Sequenced sample: memory CD4+ T cells sorted from blood. Subset defined: CD45RA-negative fraction. All receptors come from a man younger than 35 in good health.

The CDR3: CASSTPGQGDGYTF. The CDR3 bases are TGTGCCAGCAGTACCCCGGGGCAGGGAGACGGCTACACCTTC. J is TRBJ1-2 and V is TRBV6-5, with a tentative D call TRBD1 (5 bases). Looked up from germline, CDR1 is MNHEY and CDR2 is SVGAGI. The CDR3 has 14 residues. V dropped 5 bases and J dropped 8 bases, with 18 bases sitting between them.

The chain combines TRBV7-2 with TRBJ2-7; 7 nucleotides agree with TRBD2. CDR1 is SGHTA and CDR2 is FQGNSA in the germline V gene. V gave up 2 bases and J gave up 1 base; unmatched junction bases: 11. The CDR3 is 17 residues long. CDR3: CASSLPASGDFSYEQYF. In DNA form, the CDR3 reads TGTGCCAGCAGCTTACCCGCTAGCGGAGACTTTTCCTACGAGCAGTACTTC.

Here the CDR3 reads CASSPPTQGTYNEQFF. The CDR3 DNA sequence: TGCGCCAGCAGCCCCCCTACCCAAGGAACCTACAATGAGCAGTTCTTC. This rearrangement joins TRBV4-1 to TRBJ2-1; D remains ambiguous. Trimming pared 4 bases from V and 2 bases from J, leaving 15 bases between. The CDR3 is 16 residues long. The germline gives CDR1 MGHRA, CDR2 YSYEKL.

The V and J genes are TRBV21-1 and TRBJ1-2; the DNA was not used to check the table's D call, TRBD1. TRBV21-1 is annotated as a pseudogene. The CDR3 covers 17 residues. The CDR3 reads CASSKEGGQGQYYGYTF. The CDR3 region has the DNA TGTGCCAGCAGCAAAGAGGGGGGACAGGGTCAGTACTATGGCTACACCTTC.

This sequence joins TRBV5-1 and TRBJ2-7, with D possibly being TRBD1 or TRBD2 (5 bases each). V was clipped by 4 bases and J by 2 bases, with 13 bases between them. The CDR3 is made up of 14 amino acids. Germline V gene lookup returns CDR1 SGHRS and CDR2 YFSETQ. CDR3 loop: CASSLGPSTYEQYF. The CDR3 DNA follows: TGCGCCAGCAGCCTGGGACCGTCTACCTACGAGCAGTACTTC.

This clone turned up a few times. The V gene is TRBV12-5, the J gene TRBJ2-5, with TRBD2 identical over 8 bases. The junction had 9 bases not matched to a gene; V was cut back by 5 bases and J by 1 base. Germline V gene sequence: CDR1 LGHNT, CDR2 FRNRAP. The CDR3 spans 16 residues. The CDR3 protein is CASGPVAGGIQETQYF. CDR3 DNA sequence: TGTGCTAGTGGTCCCGTTGCGGGAGGCATCCAAGAGACCCAGTACTTC.